This TCR beta chain stems from a study of beta chain features in type 1 diabetes. The overall study: Cells sorted and examined across all samples totaled approximately 100,000,000. Study observations and caveats: VDJ junctions from patients with type 1 diabetes contained fewer insertions and more deletions. Naive, central memory and regulatory TCRB repertoires appeared more similar among patients than healthy donors. For Type 1 diabetes patients, all four CD4+ subsets carried TCRB CDR3s that were moderately but significantly shorter.

Cells sorted by CD45RO/CCR7/CD25/CD127/CD95/CD27 comprised CD4+ naive, central memory, regulatory and stem cell-like memory cells. The entirety of the isolated RNA underwent reverse transcription, so expressed TCRB transcripts were sequenced. Clones were sequenced by immunoSEQ multiplex PCR, and TCRdb holds only the in-frame ones, with some missing. Of around 250,000 clones detected, about 14% appear once; the ten largest clones hold approximately 0.02%. Trimming took off 7 bases at V and 7 bases at J, with 21 bases between the two ends. Germline CDR1 reads SGHRS; CDR2 reads YFSETQ. The CDR3 totals 15 residues. This clone was counted only a few times. As yet, its antigen is unknown.

This receptor was taken from a man younger than 40 with type 1 diabetes. The chain links TRBV5-1 to TRBJ2-1; tentatively, D is TRBD1 (9 bases). The sequenced material came from naive CD4+ T cells from blood. This CDR3 reads CASGSGGTGINEQFF. The CDR3 DNA follows: TGCGCCAGCGGTTCGGGGGGGACAGGGATTAATGAGCAGTTCTTC.